Presented here are 24 T cell receptor beta chains from one specimen sequenced in a study of blood T cell repertoires in COVID-19. Assay: immunoSEQ multiplex PCR; the TCRdb copy retains only in-frame clones and omits some. The profile shows over 200,000 clones, just under 90% of them singletons. What was sequenced was PBMCs or T cells enriched from blood (not recorded which). These receptors all stem from a man aged 30 to 39 who had recovered from COVID-19.

The chain recombines TRBV11-2 with TRBJ2-6; TRBD1 matches 7 bases. With 1 base clipped from V and 3 bases from J, the junction kept 9 bases outside the gene matches. Germline V gives CDR1 SGHAT, CDR2 FQNNGV. The CDR3 runs 18 residues. The CDR3: CASSLARGWDVGANVLTF. In DNA form, the CDR3 reads TGTGCCAGCAGCTTAGCCAGGGGGTGGGATGTTGGGGCCAACGTCCTGACTTTC.

The V call is TRBV30, the J call TRBJ2-3; tentative D call: TRBD1 (5 bases). Between the trimmed V and J ends, which lost 3 bases and 3 bases, there was a span of 10 bases. Germline loops: CDR1 GTSNPN, CDR2 SVGIG (reference sequence). The CDR3 extends over 13 amino acids. The CDR3 reads CAWSPGLTDTQYF. The CDR3 DNA sequence: TGTGCCTGGAGCCCAGGGCTGACAGATACGCAGTATTTT.

The chain links TRBV6-5 to TRBJ2-7; 11 bases align to TRBD2. V shed 6 bases, J shed 5 bases, and the junction held 3 bases outside the gene matches. Germline V gene sequence: CDR1 MNHEY, CDR2 SVGAGI. This CDR3 region has 13 residues. CDR3 in amino acids: CASRLAGGHEQYF. The CDR3 DNA reads TGTGCCAGCAGGCTAGCGGGGGGACACGAGCAGTACTTC.

The sample holds one count of this clone. The rearrangement links TRBV5-1 to TRBJ1-2, with 11 bases lining up with TRBD1. V was pared by 4 bases and J by 3 bases, with 2 bases of the junction left unmatched. This CDR3 comprises 14 residues. The V gene's germline CDR1 is SGHRS and CDR2 YFSETQ. The CDR3 DNA reads as TGCGCCAGCAGCGCGGGACAGGGGGACTATGGCTACACCTTC. Encoded protein: CASSAGQGDYGYTF.

This clone is a singleton in its sample. V and J are TRBV6-2 or TRBV6-3 and TRBJ2-2; perhaps TRBD2 as D (5 bases). V lost 4 bases, J lost 3 bases, and 21 bases lay in between. This CDR3 has 18 residues. Germline values: CDR1 MNHEY, CDR2 SVGEGT. CDR3 in DNA: TGTGCCAGCAGTTCCCCCAGCGGACGCCTACGTTACACCGGGGAGCTGTTTTTT. This sequence encodes CASSSPSGRLRYTGELFF.

The J gene is TRBJ2-3, the V gene TRBV7-9; no reliable D call. This CDR3 is built from 13 residues. Germline CDR1 SEHNR, CDR2 FQNEAQ (reference sequence). Trimming cost V 1 base and J 4 bases, with 6 bases left between them. This CDR3 is CASSLGPADTQYF. The CDR3 bases are TGTGCCAGCAGCTTAGGTCCCGCAGATACGCAGTATTTT.

The J gene is TRBJ2-1, the V gene TRBV15; 9 bases match TRBD1. The CDR3 has 15 amino acids. V shed 5 bases, J shed 1 base, and the junction held 3 bases outside the gene matches. The V gene's germline CDR1 is LNHNV and CDR2 YYDKDF (reference sequence). The CDR3 DNA follows: TGTGCCACCAGCCTGGACAGGGGATCCTACAATGAGCAGTTCTTC. Its translation: CATSLDRGSYNEQFF. The whole variable domain, filled in from reference TRBV15 and TRBJ2-1, reads DAMVIQNPRYQVTQFGKPVTLSCSQTLNHNVMYWYQQKSSQAPKLLFHYYDKDFNNEADTPDNFQSRRPNTSFCFLDIRSPGLGDTAMYLCATSLDRGSYNEQFFGPGTRLTVL.

This clone turned up a few times. The rearrangement joins TRBV5-1 to TRBJ1-1; D may be TRBD1 (5 bases). Deletions cut 4 bases from V and 0 bases from J, with 10 bases between. The CDR3 consists of 14 residues. Germline assignment: CDR1 SGHRS and CDR2 YFSETQ. The chain's CDR3 is CASSGAVMNTEAFF. The DNA of the CDR3 is TGCGCCAGCAGCGGGGCGGTCATGAACACTGAAGCTTTCTTT. The full variable domain, rest sourced from reference TRBV5-1 and TRBJ1-1, is KAGVTQTPRYLIKTRGQQVTLSCSPISGHRSVSWYQQTPGQGLQFLFEYFSETQRNKGNFPGRFSGRQFSNSRSEMNVSTLELGDSALYLCASSGAVMNTEAFFGQGTRLTVV.

This sequence joins TRBV4-3 and TRBJ2-2, with D tentatively TRBD1 (5 bases). The CDR3 contains 13 residues. In germline, CDR1 is LGHNA, CDR2 YSLEER. The V and J ends lost 4 bases and 6 bases respectively, with 9 bases between them. CDR3 DNA: TGCGCCAGCAGCCGAGACAGCGCCGGGGAGCTGTTTTTT. This gives the protein CASSRDSAGELFF.

This clone was counted a few times. The V call is TRBV2, the J call TRBJ1-2; TRBD1 matches at 11 bases. The CDR3 consists of 16 residues. Trimming cost V 2 bases and J 0 bases; bases outside gene matches: 2. The germline CDR1 and CDR2 sequences are SNHLY and FYNNEI. The CDR3 nucleotides read TGTGCCAGCAGTGAAACGGGACAGGGGGCTAACTATGGCTACACCTTC. Translated: CASSETGQGANYGYTF.

The rearrangement uses TRBV19 and TRBJ1-5; 7 bases align to TRBD1. This CDR3 spans 15 amino acids. From germline, CDR1 is LNHDA and CDR2 SQIVND (reference sequence). V shed 6 bases, J shed 1 base, and the junction held 6 bases outside the gene matches. The CDR3: CASRDRTGSNQPQHF. The CDR3 DNA reads TGTGCCAGTAGAGACAGGACAGGCAGCAATCAGCCCCAGCATTTT.

This clone came up once. V and J are TRBV19 and TRBJ2-7; the D gene is possibly TRBD1 (5 bases). CDR1 and CDR2 (germline): LNHDA, SQIVND (reference sequence). This CDR3 comprises 13 residues. The V end lost 5 bases, the J end lost 2 bases, and 10 bases lay between the germline ends. Here the CDR3 reads CASSWGRPYEQYF. The CDR3, as DNA: TGTGCCAGTAGTTGGGGCAGACCCTACGAGCAGTACTTC.

The chain is built from TRBV7-9 and TRBJ1-2; D call uncertain. The CDR3 is 15 amino acids. Trimming took off 5 bases at V and 6 bases at J, with 19 bases between the two ends. Per the germline V gene, CDR1 is SEHNR and CDR2 is FQNEAQ (reference sequence). The CDR3 DNA sequence: TGTGCCAGCAGCCGAGGGCAGCTCCCCTCCCATGGCTACACCTTC. Residues: CASSRGQLPSHGYTF.

The V call is TRBV13, the J call TRBJ2-7; 11 positions match TRBD2. Germline V gives CDR1 PRHDT, CDR2 FYEKMQ (reference sequence). After removal of 5 bases from V and 3 bases from J, the junction contained 6 bases not matched to a gene. The CDR3 length is 15 residues. The chain's CDR3 is CASSARLAGNYEQYF. The CDR3 region has the DNA TGTGCCAGCAGCGCCCGACTAGCGGGAAACTACGAGCAGTACTTC. Based on the CDR3 plus reference TRBV13 and TRBJ2-7, the full variable domain is AAGVIQSPRHLIKEKRETATLKCYPIPRHDTVYWYQQGPGQDPQFLISFYEKMQSDKGSIPDRFSAQQFSDYHSELNMSSLELGDSALYFCASSARLAGNYEQYFGPGTRLTVT.

V is TRBV7-9 and J is TRBJ2-3; a weak D match, TRBD2 (6 bases). CDR3 length equals 14 residues. CDR1 is SEHNR, CDR2 FQNEAQ, per germline (reference sequence). The germline V and J ends were trimmed by 5 bases and 0 bases, with 9 bases remaining between them. CDR3 protein: CASSPGLSTDTQYF. CDR3 sequence (DNA): TGTGCCAGCAGCCCGGGACTGAGCACAGATACGCAGTATTTT.

This clone was detected once. The chain recombines TRBV7-2 with TRBJ2-3; TRBD2 agrees at 9 bases. Germline CDR1 and CDR2: SGHTA and FQGNSA. The CDR3 has 15 amino acids. V was clipped by 5 bases and J by 1 base; unmatched bases: 4. CDR3 protein: CASSPWTSGTDTQYF. The CDR3 DNA is TGTGCCAGCAGCCCATGGACTAGCGGCACAGATACGCAGTATTTT.

The gene calls are TRBV6-5 and TRBJ1-2; weak D call: TRBD1 (5 bases). V lost 6 bases and J 2 bases, leaving 10 bases between the germline ends. Germline values: CDR1 MNHEY, CDR2 SVGAGI. The CDR3 totals 13 residues. The CDR3 spells CASSWRGNYGYTF. CDR3 nucleotide sequence: TGTGCCAGCAGCTGGCGGGGGAACTATGGCTACACCTTC.

The chain uses TRBV5-1 and TRBJ2-7; the match to TRBD2 covers 8 bases. This CDR3 has 14 amino acids. V shed 3 bases and J 3 bases; nucleotides not matched to a gene: 5. The germline CDR1 and CDR2 sequences are SGHRS and YFSETQ. The CDR3 loop reads CASSSPGGRYEQYF. For the CDR3, the DNA is TGCGCCAGCAGCTCTCCGGGGGGGCGCTACGAGCAGTACTTC. The full variable domain, rest sourced from reference TRBV5-1 and TRBJ2-7, is KAGVTQTPRYLIKTRGQQVTLSCSPISGHRSVSWYQQTPGQGLQFLFEYFSETQRNKGNFPGRFSGRQFSNSRSEMNVSTLELGDSALYLCASSSPGGRYEQYFGPGTRLTVT.

A remark on this clone: Other DNA sequences of this sample code for an identical CDR3. J is TRBJ1-2 and V is TRBV12-3 or TRBV12-4; unclear D gene. V was cut by 5 bases and J by 2 bases, with 9 bases left in between. The CDR3 totals 13 residues. The CDR3 coding sequence is TGTGCCAGCAGTCGTACGGAGAACTATGGCTACACCTTC. This gives the protein CASSRTENYGYTF.

The genes are TRBV27 and TRBJ2-5; tentatively, D is TRBD2 (6 bases). The CDR3 has 14 amino acids. V was shortened by 5 bases and J by 7 bases, with 17 bases between the two germline ends. The germline V gene encodes CDR1 MNHEY and CDR2 SMNVEV (reference sequence). The CDR3 nucleotides are TGTGCCAGCAGTAAGGGTGGGCTCGGGGGGACCCAGTACTTC. It specifies CASSKGGLGGTQYF.

This chain connects TRBV11-2 to TRBJ2-5; D uncertain. CDR3 length: 14 residues. Germline V lookup: CDR1 SGHAT, CDR2 FQNNGV. V dropped 5 bases and J dropped 2 bases, with 12 bases sitting between them. The CDR3 sequence is CASSLGSGQETQYF. The CDR3 coding sequence is TGTGCCAGCAGCCTCGGGTCCGGGCAAGAGACCCAGTACTTC.

The chain combines TRBV24-1 with TRBJ2-7; 9 nucleotides agree with TRBD1. The CDR3 length is 14 residues. Germline-derived CDR1 and CDR2 are KGHDR and SFDVKD. With 6 bases clipped from V and 2 bases from J, the junction kept 4 bases outside the gene matches. DNA for the CDR3: TGTGCCACCAGTAACCGGGACAGGGCCTACGAGCAGTACTTC. Its translation: CATSNRDRAYEQYF.

The rearrangement uses TRBV10-2 and TRBJ2-2, with D maybe TRBD1 (6 bases). CDR3 length equals 13 residues. Germline V gene data show CDR1 as WSHSY and CDR2 as SAAADI. Trimming pared 7 bases from V and 5 bases from J, leaving 11 bases between. The CDR3 DNA reads TGCGCCAGCAATGGGGGCAGGACCGGGGAGCTGTTTTTT. It yields the protein CASNGGRTGELFF.

The gene calls are TRBV9 and TRBJ2-4, with 10 bases lining up with TRBD1. Trimming took 3 bases from V and 10 from J; bases not matched to a gene: 1. Looked up from germline, CDR1 is SGDLS and CDR2 is YYNGEE. CDR3 length: 12 amino acids. The CDR3 nucleotides read TGTGCCAGCAGCGGGGACAGGGGAATTCAGTACTTC. Protein sequence: CASSGDRGIQYF.